This TCR beta chain was obtained from a study of regulatory and conventional T cells in breast cancer (dated by TCRdb to 2015 to 2017). The library was generated by PCR. Instrument on record: 454 GS FLX Titanium. The public reads were run again by TCRdb, first through fastp at Q25 and then through MiXCR, and only productive beta chains were kept. Rows with one shared CDR3 protein collapse into an entry with the most common genes and DNA. The sample has over a thousand distinct CDR3 sequences on record, over 50% of them singletons. Jointly, the top ten make up approximately 5.1% of the sample. This clonotype was recorded only once. This clone's antigen is unknown. Base qualities are not at hand, and no much larger clone is one base apart. Evidence from a single read is weak. From a lookup of the germline V gene, CDR1 and CDR2 are SGHRS and YFSETQ. V ends up 1 base short and J 11 bases short, with an unmatched junction base count of 6. The CDR3 measures 13 amino acids from cysteine to phenylalanine. The retained sequence is limited to the CDR3, 39 bases, with the frame set at the first base.

The TCR originated in a female donor in good health. Sequencing was done on a sample of regulatory T cells from blood. The rearrangement combines TRBV5-1 with TRBJ1-1, and TRBD1 matches 9 of the central bases. CDR3 loop: CASSLTGTGMAFF. The DNA sequence is given as TGCGCCAGCAGCTTGACCGGGACAGGGATGGCTTTCTTT.